These 18 T cell receptor beta chains came from one sample sequenced in a study of T cell responses to AZD1222 COVID-19 vaccine (dated by TCRdb to the early 2020s). This specimen's time point label, per the study, means: baseline before first vaccination. The library was prepared using the immunoSEQ multiplex PCR assay. This is the immuneACCESS table as TCRdb keeps it, with only in-frame sequences that have V and J called. A part of the clones is gone; compared with another copy, unresolved V genes explain less than half, and the rest is unexplained. The sample data list about 120,000 clones, and approximately 88% of these were observed just once. The top ten constitute over 3% of the sample. The starting material was peripheral blood, obtained on day 0 of AZD1222 vaccination. The receptors derive from an adult in good health.

This chain connects TRBV7-9 to TRBJ1-2; D unresolved. V lost 1 base and J 6 bases, leaving 6 bases between the germline ends. There are 12 residues in the CDR3. In germline, CDR1 is SEHNR, CDR2 FQNEAQ (reference sequence). CDR3 in amino acids: CASSLVWDGYTF. CDR3 DNA sequence: TGTGCCAGCAGCTTAGTATGGGATGGCTACACCTTC.

The V and J genes are TRBV7-3 and TRBJ1-1; 9 bases agree with TRBD1. This CDR3 spans 16 amino acids. V shed 2 bases, J shed 2 bases, and the junction held 6 bases outside the gene matches. Germline lookup yields CDR1 SGHTA and CDR2 FQGTGA. In nucleotides, the CDR3 is TGTGCCAGCAGCTTAGGACAGGGGAGTAAAAACACTGAAGCTTTCTTT. This encodes CASSLGQGSKNTEAFF.

The V call is TRBV5-5, the J call TRBJ1-1, with D possibly TRBD1 on 6 matching bases. The CDR3 spans 14 residues. V was trimmed by 0 bases and J by 7 bases, leaving 13 bases between them. The germline CDR1 and CDR2 sequences are SGHKS and YYEKEE (reference sequence). CDR3 in DNA: TGTGCCAGCAGCTTGGAGCAGGGGCTGGGTGAAGCTTTCTTT. Encoded protein: CASSLEQGLGEAFF.

In DNA form, the CDR3 reads TGTGCCAGCAGGAGAGGGCAGCCCGGCACTGAAGCTTTCTTT. This sequence encodes CASRRGQPGTEAFF. The chain recombines TRBV6-5 with TRBJ1-1; D is unclear. CDR3 length: 14 residues. From germline, CDR1 is MNHEY and CDR2 SVGAGI. V gave up 6 bases and J gave up 4 bases, with 15 bases separating them.

This clone was seen ten or more times. The chain has TRBV19 and TRBJ1-1; maybe TRBD1 (5 bases). Trimming left V 3 bases short and J 1 base short, with 9 bases between. The CDR3 has 14 amino acids. The germline V gene has CDR1 LNHDA and CDR2 SQIVND (reference sequence). CDR3 residues: CASSIGGTNTEAFF. For the CDR3, the DNA is TGTGCCAGTAGTATTGGAGGGACGAACACTGAAGCTTTCTTT.

The rearrangement uses TRBV12-3 or TRBV12-4 and TRBJ1-2; D may be TRBD1 (5 bases). This CDR3 region has 13 residues. Between the trimmed V and J ends, which lost 5 bases and 6 bases, there was a span of 13 bases. Written as DNA, the CDR3 is TGTGCCAGCAGTCTGGGGCAGGGAAATGGCTACACCTTC. This gives the protein CASSLGQGNGYTF.

V and J are TRBV19 and TRBJ1-2; the D gene is possibly TRBD1 (5 bases). V was shortened by 6 bases and J by 7 bases, with 9 bases between the two germline ends. The CDR3 has 11 residues. CDR1 is LNHDA and CDR2 is SQIVND in the germline V gene (reference sequence). Here the CDR3 reads CASRGGVGYTF. CDR3 bases: TGTGCCAGTAGGGGGGGTGTTGGCTACACCTTC.

This clone was observed a single time. The V call is TRBV9, the J call TRBJ1-1; TRBD1 matches 8 bases. CDR1 and CDR2 from the germline V gene are SGDLS and YYNGEE. Losses at the gene ends were 1 base for V and 10 bases for J; bases not matched to a gene: 6. The CDR3 loop spans 13 amino acids. The CDR3 region is CASSVRPQGGAFF. For the CDR3, the DNA is TGTGCCAGCAGCGTAAGGCCACAGGGGGGAGCTTTCTTT. Supplemented by reference TRBV9 and TRBJ1-1, the full variable domain reads DSGVTQTPKHLITATGQRVTLRCSPRSGDLSVYWYQQSLDQGLQFLIQYYNGEERAKGNILERFSAQQFPDLHSELNLSSLELGDSALYFCASSVRPQGGAFFGQGTRLTVV.

The CDR3 sequence is CASRFSSGGANTGELFF. The CDR3, as DNA: TGTGCCAGCAGGTTTTCGAGCGGGGGGGCGAACACCGGGGAGCTGTTTTTT. The J gene is TRBJ2-2, the V gene TRBV4-2; 10 bases fit TRBD2. This CDR3 is 17 amino acids long. Per germline, CDR1 LGHNA and CDR2 YNFKEQ. The J segment lost 0 bases and the V segment lost 6 bases, leaving 7 bases of the junction unmatched.

The rearrangement joins TRBV11-3 to TRBJ1-1; D unresolved. The CDR3 totals 16 residues. Germline V gene data show CDR1 as SGHNT and CDR2 as YENEEA. With 8 bases removed from V and 0 bases from J, the gap between germline ends came to 19 bases. CDR3 loop: CASPSADEGLNTEAFF. The CDR3 nucleotides read TGTGCCAGCCCCTCGGCGGATGAGGGATTGAACACTGAAGCTTTCTTT.

V usage is TRBV3-1 (or the pseudogene TRBV3-2) and J usage is TRBJ2-7; 8 bases are a match to TRBD1. Per the germline V gene, CDR1 is LGHDT and CDR2 is YNNKEL (reference sequence). The V gene end was trimmed by 3 bases and the J gene end by 3 bases; junction bases not matched to a gene: 7. The CDR3 consists of 15 residues. For the CDR3, the DNA is TGTGCCAGCAGCCAGCCAGGGGGCGCGAGCTACGAGCAGTACTTC. Residues: CASSQPGGASYEQYF.

The chain couples TRBV25-1 to TRBJ1-5; D is uncertain. V lost 4 bases, J lost 5 bases, and 12 bases lay in between. The CDR3 consists of 14 residues. The germline gives CDR1 MGHDK, CDR2 SYGVNS. CDR3 amino acids: CASSAVDVHQPQHF. The CDR3 DNA reads as TGTGCCAGCAGTGCGGTTGATGTCCATCAGCCCCAGCATTTT. Using reference TRBV25-1 and TRBJ1-5 for the parts outside the CDR3, the full variable domain is EADIYQTPRYLVIGTGKKITLECSQTMGHDKMYWYQQDPGMELHLIHYSYGVNSTEKGDLSSESTVSRIRTEHFPLTLESARPSHTSQYLCASSAVDVHQPQHFGDGTRLSIL.

The chain couples TRBV6-4 to TRBJ1-1; the D is unclear. The V gene lost 3 bases and the J gene lost 4 bases, with 12 bases spanning the gap. This CDR3 contains 14 residues. Germline V lookup: CDR1 MRHNA, CDR2 SNTAGT. CDR3 DNA sequence: TGTGCCAGCAGTGAAAACAGCCACCGCACTGAAGCTTTCTTT. Protein: CASSENSHRTEAFF.

J is TRBJ2-7 and V is TRBV13, with TRBD1 identical over 7 bases. V trimming: 5 bases; J trimming: 0 bases; junction bases outside the gene matches: 28. Germline V gene sequence: CDR1 PRHDT, CDR2 FYEKMQ (reference sequence). The CDR3 totals 22 residues. Here the CDR3 reads CASSVRSRGSGQTKLISYEQYF. As DNA, the CDR3 is TGTGCCAGCAGCGTCCGTTCTAGAGGGTCGGGACAGACTAAACTCATCTCCTACGAGCAGTACTTC.

J is TRBJ1-2 and V is TRBV14; 10 bases map to TRBD1. The germline gives CDR1 SGHDN, CDR2 FVKESK. V lost 5 bases to trimming and J lost 4 bases; unmatched junction nucleotides: 16. The CDR3 spans 18 residues. CDR3 nucleotide sequence: TGTGCCAGCAGCTCGACAGGGGGCGATTTCGGATTCGGCTATGGCTACACCTTC. Translation gives CASSSTGGDFGFGYGYTF. Looking up the rest from reference TRBV14 and TRBJ1-2 gives the full variable domain: EAGVTQFPSHSVIEKGQTVTLRCDPISGHDNLYWYRRVMGKEIKFLLHFVKESKQDESGMPNNRFLAERTGGTYSTLKVQPAELEDSGVYFCASSSTGGDFGFGYGYTFGSGTRLTVV.

The table lists this clone with a count of one. The chain uses TRBV2 and TRBJ1-2; D is unresolved. In germline, CDR1 is SNHLY, CDR2 FYNNEI. Deletions cut 4 bases from V and 4 bases from J, with 4 bases between. The CDR3 runs to 11 residues. Here the CDR3 DNA reads TGTGCCAGCAGTGCGCGCTATGGCTACACCTTC. Amino acid sequence: CASSARYGYTF.

This chain joins TRBV19 and TRBJ1-1; D gene unclear. Germline V gives CDR1 LNHDA, CDR2 SQIVND (reference sequence). The V end was cut by 5 bases, the J end by 1 base, with 8 bases between. The CDR3 consists of 13 residues. Written as DNA, the CDR3 is TGTGCCAGTAGTTCGGGGTGGAACACTGAAGCTTTCTTT. Its translation is CASSSGWNTEAFF.

The J gene is TRBJ1-1, the V gene TRBV25-1, with D unresolved. V dropped 4 bases and J dropped 1 base, with 7 bases sitting between them. Germline V lookup: CDR1 MGHDK, CDR2 SYGVNS. The CDR3 runs 13 residues. Here the CDR3 DNA reads TGTGCCAGCAGTGGTACAAAGAACACTGAAGCTTTCTTT. Its translation: CASSGTKNTEAFF.